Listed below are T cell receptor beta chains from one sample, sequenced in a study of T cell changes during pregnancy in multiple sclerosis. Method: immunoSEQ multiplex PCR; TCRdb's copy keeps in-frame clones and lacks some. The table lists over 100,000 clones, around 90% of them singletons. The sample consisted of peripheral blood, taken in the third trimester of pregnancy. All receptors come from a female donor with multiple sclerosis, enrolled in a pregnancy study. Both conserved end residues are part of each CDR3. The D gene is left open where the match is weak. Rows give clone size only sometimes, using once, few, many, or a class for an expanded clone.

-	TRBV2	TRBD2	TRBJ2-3	TGTGCCAGCAGCCCGGGGGGACTAGCGGGGGGGAGAGATACGCAGTATTTT	CASSPGGLAGGRDTQYF
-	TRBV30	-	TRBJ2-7	TGTGCCTGGAGTGTAGGCCCCGTAGGGGCCTACGAGCAGTACTTC	CAWSVGPVGAYEQYF
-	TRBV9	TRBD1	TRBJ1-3	TGTGCCAGCAGCGTTCGGACAGGGGGCAACACCATATATTTT	CASSVRTGGNTIYF
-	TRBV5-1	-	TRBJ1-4	TGCGCCAGCAGCCCCCGGGGAGGGGGTAATGAAAAACTGTTTTTT	CASSPRGGGNEKLFF
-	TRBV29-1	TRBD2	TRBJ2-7	TGCAGCGTCGGAACGAGGGACTACTCCTACGAGCAGTACTTC	CSVGTRDYSYEQYF
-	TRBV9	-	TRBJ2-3	TGTGCCAGCAGCGTAGGAGCTCGCTCTAGCACAGATACGCAGTATTTT	CASSVGARSSTDTQYF
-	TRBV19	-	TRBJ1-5	TGTGCCAGCCAGGAGGGCCCAAGCAATCAGCCCCAGCATTTT	CASQEGPSNQPQHF
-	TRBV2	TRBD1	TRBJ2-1	TGTGCCAGCAGTACCTCAAGACAGGGCTACAATGAGCAGTTCTTC	CASSTSRQGYNEQFF
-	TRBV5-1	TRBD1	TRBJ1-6	TGCGCCACCAGGACAGGGGTGGATAATTCACCCCTCCACTTT	CATRTGVDNSPLHF
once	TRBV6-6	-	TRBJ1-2	TGTGCCAGCAGTTACTCACAGGGAGGGGACTATGGCTACACCTTC	CASSYSQGGDYGYTF
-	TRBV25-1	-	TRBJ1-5	TGTGCCAGCAGTGGGAATTACGGAGGAGCGAGCAATCAGCCCCAGCATTTT	CASSGNYGGASNQPQHF
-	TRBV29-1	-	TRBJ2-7	TGCAGCGTTGACCTAGCGAGGGAGCAGTACTTC	CSVDLAREQYF
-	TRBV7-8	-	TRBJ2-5	TGTGCCAGTACCCCCCGGGACTTCCGGGGAGAGACCCAGTACTTC	CASTPRDFRGETQYF
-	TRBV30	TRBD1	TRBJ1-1	TGTGCCAACCGACAGGGATTGAACACTGAAGCTTTCTTT	CANRQGLNTEAFF
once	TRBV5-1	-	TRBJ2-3	TGCGCCAGCAGCTTGGATGGGGTAGAAGTGGCGGGTACGCAGTATTTT	CASSLDGVEVAGTQYF
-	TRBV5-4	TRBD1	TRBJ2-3	TGTGCCAGCAGCTTGGACAGGGGGCCTAGCACAGATACGCAGTATTTT	CASSLDRGPSTDTQYF
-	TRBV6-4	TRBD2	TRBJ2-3	TGTGCCAGCAGTCCTGGACTAGCGGGAGAGGCAGATACGCAGTATTTT	CASSPGLAGEADTQYF
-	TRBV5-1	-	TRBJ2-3	TGCGCCAGCAGCCCTTTTCGGGGGTGGGACCGCACAGATACGCAGTATTTT	CASSPFRGWDRTDTQYF
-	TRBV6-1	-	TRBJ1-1	TGTGCCAGCAGTGTTGAGGTTAACACTGAAGCTTTCTTT	CASSVEVNTEAFF
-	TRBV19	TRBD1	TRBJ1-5	TGTGCCAGTAGGGAACAGGGGACCAGCAATCAGCCCCAGCATTTT	CASREQGTSNQPQHF
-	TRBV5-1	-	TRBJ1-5	TGCGCCAGCAGCCCCGGGGGGGGCCCGAATCAGCCCCAGCATTTT	CASSPGGGPNQPQHF
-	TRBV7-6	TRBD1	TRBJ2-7	TGTGCCAGCAGCTTAGGTCCGGGACAGGGGCTACCCTACGAGCAGTACTTC	CASSLGPGQGLPYEQYF
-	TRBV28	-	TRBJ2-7	TGTGCCAGCAGTTCCACCCTCATCCAACCAGGAGGGCAGTACTTC	CASSSTLIQPGGQYF
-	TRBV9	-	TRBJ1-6	TGTGCCAGCAGCGTCCGACAGGACAATTCACCCCTCCACTTT	CASSVRQDNSPLHF
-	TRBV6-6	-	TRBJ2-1	TGTGCCAGCAGTCCTCCACGGCAGGGAGAGCAGTTCTTC	CASSPPRQGEQFF
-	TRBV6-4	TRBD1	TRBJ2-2	TGTGCCAGCAGAAAAGGACAGGCAAGGGGGGAGCTGTTTTTT	CASRKGQARGELFF
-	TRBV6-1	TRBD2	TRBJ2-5	TGTGCCAGCAGTGAACCTTCGACTAGCTGGGGGAAGACCCAGTACTTC	CASSEPSTSWGKTQYF
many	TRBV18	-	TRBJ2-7	TGTGCCAGCTCACCACCGTTATCCTACGAGCAGTACTTC	CASSPPLSYEQYF
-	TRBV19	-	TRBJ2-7	TGTGCCTCCCCGAGGGAGTGCGGGTTCCCCTACGAGCAGTACTTC	CASPRECGFPYEQYF
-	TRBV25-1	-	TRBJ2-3	TGTGCCAGCAGTCCCCATGGGGGGGGCTCTTCAGATACGCAGTATTTT	CASSPHGGGSSDTQYF
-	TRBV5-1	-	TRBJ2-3	TGCGCCAGCAACGGGGGTAAAACAGATACGCAGTATTTT	CASNGGKTDTQYF
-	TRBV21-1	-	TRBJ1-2	TGTGCCAGCAAGGACAGGGGTGGATATGGCTACACCTTC	CASKDRGGYGYTF
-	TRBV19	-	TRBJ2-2	TGTGCCAGTAGTGCCCTATTGGTGAACACCGGGGAGCTGTTTTTT	CASSALLVNTGELFF
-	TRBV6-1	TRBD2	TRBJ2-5	TGTGCCAGCAGTGAAGCTGGACTAGTTTTTGTAGAGACCCAGTACTTC	CASSEAGLVFVETQYF
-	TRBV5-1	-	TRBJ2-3	TGCGCCAGCAGCTTGCAGGGCGAACCTAGCACAGATACGCAGTATTTT	CASSLQGEPSTDTQYF
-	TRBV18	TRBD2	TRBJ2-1	TGTGCCAGCTCACTCCGAGGACTAGCATATGAGCAGTTCTTC	CASSLRGLAYEQFF
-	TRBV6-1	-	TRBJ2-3	TGTGCCAGCAGTGAATGGCGGGGGCGTAGCACAGATACGCAGTATTTT	CASSEWRGRSTDTQYF
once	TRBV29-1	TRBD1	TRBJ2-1	TGCAGCGCTGGACAGGCCAATGAGCAGTTCTTC	CSAGQANEQFF
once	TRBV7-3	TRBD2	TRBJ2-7	TGTGCCAGCAGCTTATATGCCCCACTAGCGGTGGCCTACGAGCAGTACTTC	CASSLYAPLAVAYEQYF
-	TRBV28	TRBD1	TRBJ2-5	TGTGCCAGCAGTCCGAGTGGGACAGGGAAGGAGACCCAGTACTTC	CASSPSGTGKETQYF
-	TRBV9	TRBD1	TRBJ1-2	TGTGCCAGCAGCCCCGACCCGGGACAGGGGGCCCATGGCTACACCTTC	CASSPDPGQGAHGYTF
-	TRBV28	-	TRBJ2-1	TGTGCCAGCAGTTTGAGGAGGAACAACAATGAGCAGTTCTTC	CASSLRRNNNEQFF
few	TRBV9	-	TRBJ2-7	TGTGCCAGCAGCCTCCGTTGGGAGGTCCACGAGCAGTACTTC	CASSLRWEVHEQYF
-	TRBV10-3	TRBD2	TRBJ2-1	TGTGCCATCAGTGATGAGGGACTAGCGAGGGGGAATGAGCAGTTCTTC	CAISDEGLARGNEQFF
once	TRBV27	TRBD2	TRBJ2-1	TGTGCCAGCAGTTTAATGGGGGGGAATGAGCAGTTCTTC	CASSLMGGNEQFF
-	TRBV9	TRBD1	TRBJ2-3	TGTGCCAGCAGCCCTCGGACAGGGCTCGCAGATACGCAGTATTTT	CASSPRTGLADTQYF
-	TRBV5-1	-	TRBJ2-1	TGCGCCAGCGGGCAGGGGGGCCTCGGTAATGAGCAGTTCTTC	CASGQGGLGNEQFF
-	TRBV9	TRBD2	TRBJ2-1	TGTGCCAGCAGCGTAGTCCCAGCGGGGTACAATGAGCAGTTCTTC	CASSVVPAGYNEQFF
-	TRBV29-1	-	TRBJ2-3	TGCAGCGTTGCGGCGGTCCTGAGCACAGATACGCAGTATTTT	CSVAAVLSTDTQYF
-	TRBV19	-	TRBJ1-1	TGTGCCAGTAGTATTCAGTCGAACACTGAAGCTTTCTTT	CASSIQSNTEAFF
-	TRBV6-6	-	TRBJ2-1	TGTGCCAGCAGTTACGGAGGAAATGAGCAGTTCTTC	CASSYGGNEQFF
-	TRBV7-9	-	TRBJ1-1	TGTGCCAGCAGCTTGGACAGGAACACTGAAGCTTTCTTT	CASSLDRNTEAFF
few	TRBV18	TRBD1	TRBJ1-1	TGTGCCAGCTCACCTCTACAGGGGGTCGGCTTGAACACTGAAGCTTTCTTT	CASSPLQGVGLNTEAFF
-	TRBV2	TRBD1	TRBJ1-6	TGTGCCAGCAGTGATCGGGACAGTCTCCCTTATGGCTCACCCCTCCACTTT	CASSDRDSLPYGSPLHF
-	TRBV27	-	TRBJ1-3	TGTGCCAGCAGGCCGACCCCGGGCTCTGGAAACACCATATATTTT	CASRPTPGSGNTIYF
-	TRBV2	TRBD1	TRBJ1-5	TGTGCCAGCAGTGAGGGACAGGGACAGCCCCAGCATTTT	CASSEGQGQPQHF
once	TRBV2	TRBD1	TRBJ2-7	TGTGCCAGCAGTGCAACTCTCCGGGACAGGGGGCCTGAGCAGTACTTC	CASSATLRDRGPEQYF